This TCR beta chain was captured in a study of identical twins. Everyone who gave samples was a healthy Caucasian. Each CDR3 protein gets one entry after TCRdb re-called the 5' RACE reads with MiXCR. Seen here are roughly 690,000 distinct CDR3 sequences, approximately 6.1% observed once, and the top ten hold 1.5% to 2%. Study findings and constraints: An excess of low generation probability was shown by twin-shared out-of-frame alpha sequences. Modeled out-of-frame TCR alpha sharing in monozygotic twins fell below observed levels. The degree of excess twin sharing was weaker in beta out-of-frame sequences.

This clonotype was found many times. Its matching antigen is unknown. The material sequenced was naive T cells sorted from blood. This receptor was identified in a man aged 18 to 29 in good health.

The DNA for the CDR3 is TGTGCCAGCAGCCGGGCGGGCGGGGAGCTGTTTTTT. Translation gives CASSRAGGELFF. The chain is built from TRBV12-3 or TRBV12-4 and TRBJ2-2; D possibly corresponds to TRBD2 (5 bases). Trimming stripped 6 bases from V and 7 bases from J, with 9 bases between. The CDR3 spans 12 residues.